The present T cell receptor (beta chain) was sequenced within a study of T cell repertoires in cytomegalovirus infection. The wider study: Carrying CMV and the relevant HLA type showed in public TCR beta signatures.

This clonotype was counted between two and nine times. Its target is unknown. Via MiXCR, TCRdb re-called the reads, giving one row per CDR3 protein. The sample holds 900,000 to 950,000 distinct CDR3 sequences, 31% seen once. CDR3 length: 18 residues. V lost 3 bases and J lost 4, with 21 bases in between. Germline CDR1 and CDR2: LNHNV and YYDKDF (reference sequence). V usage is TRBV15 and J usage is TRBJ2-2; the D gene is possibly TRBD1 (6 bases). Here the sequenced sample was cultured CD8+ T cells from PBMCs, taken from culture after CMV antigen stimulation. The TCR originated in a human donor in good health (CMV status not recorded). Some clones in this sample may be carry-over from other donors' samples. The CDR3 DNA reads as TGTGCCACCAGCAGGTCGGGAAACAGGGAAAGTGGCACCGGGGAGCTGTTTTTT. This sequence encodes CATSRSGNRESGTGELFF.